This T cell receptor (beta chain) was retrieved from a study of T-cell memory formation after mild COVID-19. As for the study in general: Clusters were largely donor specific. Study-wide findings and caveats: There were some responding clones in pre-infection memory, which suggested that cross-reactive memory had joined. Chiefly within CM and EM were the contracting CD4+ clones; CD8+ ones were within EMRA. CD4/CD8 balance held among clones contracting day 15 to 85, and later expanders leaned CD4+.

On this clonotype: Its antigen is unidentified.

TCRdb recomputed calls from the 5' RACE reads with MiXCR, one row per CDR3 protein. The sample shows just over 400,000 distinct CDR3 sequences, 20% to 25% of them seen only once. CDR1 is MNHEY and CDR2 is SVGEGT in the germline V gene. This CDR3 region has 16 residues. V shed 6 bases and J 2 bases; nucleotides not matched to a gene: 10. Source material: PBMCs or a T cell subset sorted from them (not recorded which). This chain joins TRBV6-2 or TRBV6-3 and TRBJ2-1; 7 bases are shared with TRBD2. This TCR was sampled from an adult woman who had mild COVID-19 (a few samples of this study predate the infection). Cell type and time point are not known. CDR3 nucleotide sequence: TGTGCCAGCAGCACCCAGGGAGGGCTTACCTACAATGAGCAGTTCTTC. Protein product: CASSTQGGLTYNEQFF.